This paragraph covers one T cell receptor (beta chain) sequence. The antigen remains undetermined. This sample was included in a study of cytomegalovirus exposure and HLA in healthy donors. There are 15 residues in the CDR3. V lost 6 bases, J lost 4 bases, and 18 bases lay in between. Germline CDR1 SGHTA, CDR2 FQGNSA. A multiplex PCR was run with 60 Vbeta primers and 13 Jbeta primers. TCRdb keeps only in-frame clones here, not all; method: immunoSEQ multiplex PCR. The table for this sample gives some 21,000 clones. The study, taken as a whole, reports: A later analysis found common viral pathogens apparently linked to several of the most significant clusters. In a later analysis, V- and J-gene trimming of beta chains associated with a DCLRE1C missense variant, replicated independently. Later analysis placed DRB1 highest and HLA-C lowest in TCR association rates, which differed by HLA locus.

The sequenced sample was PBMCs. V usage is TRBV7-2 and J usage is TRBJ1-2; TRBD1 might be the D (5 bases). The clonotype comes from a man in his 60s in good health and CMV-seropositive. CDR3 protein: CASSTPGGIGYGYTF. For the CDR3, the DNA is TGTGCCAGCAGTACCCCGGGGGGAATAGGCTATGGCTACACCTTC. The whole variable domain, filled in from reference TRBV7-2 and TRBJ1-2, reads GAGVSQSPSNKVTEKGKDVELRCDPISGHTALYWYRQSLGQGLEFLIYFQGNSAPDKSGLPSDRFSAERTGGSVSTLTIQRTQQEDSAVYLCASSTPGGIGYGYTFGSGTRLTVV.